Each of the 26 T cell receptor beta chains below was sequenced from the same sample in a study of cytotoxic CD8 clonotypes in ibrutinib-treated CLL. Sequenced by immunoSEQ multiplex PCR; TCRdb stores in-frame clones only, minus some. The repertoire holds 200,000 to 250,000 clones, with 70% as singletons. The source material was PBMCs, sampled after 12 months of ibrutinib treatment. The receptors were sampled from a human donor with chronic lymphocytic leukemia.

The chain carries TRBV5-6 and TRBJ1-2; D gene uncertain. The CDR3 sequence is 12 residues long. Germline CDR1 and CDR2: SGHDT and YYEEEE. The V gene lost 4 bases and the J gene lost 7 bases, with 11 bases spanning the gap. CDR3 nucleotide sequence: TGTGCCAGCAGCACAGACGGCCGTGGCTACACCTTC. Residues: CASSTDGRGYTF.

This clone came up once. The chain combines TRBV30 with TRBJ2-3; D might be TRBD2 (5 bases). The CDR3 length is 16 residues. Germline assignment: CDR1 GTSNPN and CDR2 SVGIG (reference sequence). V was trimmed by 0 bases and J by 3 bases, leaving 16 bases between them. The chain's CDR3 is CAWSVVRRWETDTQYF. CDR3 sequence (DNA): TGTGCCTGGAGTGTAGTCAGGCGGTGGGAGACAGATACGCAGTATTTT. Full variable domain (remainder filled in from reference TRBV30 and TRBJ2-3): SQTIHQWPATLVQPVGSPLSLECTVEGTSNPNLYWYRQAAGRGLQLLFYSVGIGQISSEVPQNLSASRPQDRQFILSSKKLLLSDSGFYLCAWSVVRRWETDTQYFGPGTRLTVL.

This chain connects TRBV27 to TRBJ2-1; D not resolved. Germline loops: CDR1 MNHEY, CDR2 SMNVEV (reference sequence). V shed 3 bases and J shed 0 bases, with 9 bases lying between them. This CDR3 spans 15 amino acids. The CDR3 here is CASSFGRSSYNEQFF. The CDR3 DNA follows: TGTGCCAGCAGTTTCGGCAGGAGCTCCTACAATGAGCAGTTCTTC.

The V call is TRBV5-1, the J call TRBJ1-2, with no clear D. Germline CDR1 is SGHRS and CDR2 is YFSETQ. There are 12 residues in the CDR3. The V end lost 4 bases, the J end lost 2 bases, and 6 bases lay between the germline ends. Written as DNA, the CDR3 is TGCGCCAGCAGCCCCGGGAACTATGGCTACACCTTC. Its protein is CASSPGNYGYTF. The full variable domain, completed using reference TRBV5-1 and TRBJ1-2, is KAGVTQTPRYLIKTRGQQVTLSCSPISGHRSVSWYQQTPGQGLQFLFEYFSETQRNKGNFPGRFSGRQFSNSRSEMNVSTLELGDSALYLCASSPGNYGYTFGSGTRLTVV.

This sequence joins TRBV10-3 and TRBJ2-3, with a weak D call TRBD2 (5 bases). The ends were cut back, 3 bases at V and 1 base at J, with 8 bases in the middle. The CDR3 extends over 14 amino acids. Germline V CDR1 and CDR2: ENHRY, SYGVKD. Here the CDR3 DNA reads TGTGCCATCAGTGAAATTAGCGGCACAGATACGCAGTATTTT. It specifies CAISEISGTDTQYF.

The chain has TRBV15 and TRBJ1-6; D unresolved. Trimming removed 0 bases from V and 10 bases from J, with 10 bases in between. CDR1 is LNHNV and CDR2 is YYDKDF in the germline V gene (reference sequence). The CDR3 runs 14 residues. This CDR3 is CATSRDLGNSPLHF. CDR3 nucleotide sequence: TGTGCCACCAGCAGAGATCTGGGGAACTCACCCCTCCACTTT.

The CDR3 region has the DNA TGTGCCAGCTCACCACCGGGGAGGGACAGAGGGACAGATACGCAGTATTTT. Its translation is CASSPPGRDRGTDTQYF. This rearrangement joins TRBV18 to TRBJ2-3; D may match TRBD1 or TRBD2 (7 bases each). V was trimmed by 0 bases and J by 3 bases, leaving 16 bases between them. The CDR3 consists of 17 residues. The germline V gene encodes CDR1 KGHSH and CDR2 LQKENI.

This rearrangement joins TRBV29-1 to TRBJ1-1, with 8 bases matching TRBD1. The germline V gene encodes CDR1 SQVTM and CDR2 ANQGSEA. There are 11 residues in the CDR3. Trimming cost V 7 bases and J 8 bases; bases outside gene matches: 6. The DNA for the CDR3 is TGCAGCGGGTCAACAGGGGGAGAAGCTTTCTTT. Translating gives CSGSTGGEAFF.

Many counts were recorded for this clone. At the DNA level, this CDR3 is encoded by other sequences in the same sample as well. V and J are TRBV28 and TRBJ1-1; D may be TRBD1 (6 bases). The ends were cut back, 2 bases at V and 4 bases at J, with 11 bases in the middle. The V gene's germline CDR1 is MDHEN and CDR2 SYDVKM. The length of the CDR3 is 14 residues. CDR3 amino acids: CASSLAGGGTEAFF. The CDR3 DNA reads TGTGCCAGCAGTTTAGCTGGGGGCGGCACTGAAGCTTTCTTT.

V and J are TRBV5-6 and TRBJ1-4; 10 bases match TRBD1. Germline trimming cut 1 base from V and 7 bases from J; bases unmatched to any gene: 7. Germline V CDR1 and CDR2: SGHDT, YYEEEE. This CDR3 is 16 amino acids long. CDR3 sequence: CASSLPGTGVLEKLFF. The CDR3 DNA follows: TGTGCCAGCAGCTTGCCCGGGACAGGGGTTCTTGAAAAACTGTTTTTT.

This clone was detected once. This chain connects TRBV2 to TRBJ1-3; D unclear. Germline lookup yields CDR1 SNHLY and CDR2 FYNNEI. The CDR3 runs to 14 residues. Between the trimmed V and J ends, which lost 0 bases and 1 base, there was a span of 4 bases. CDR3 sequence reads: CASSEATSGNTIYF. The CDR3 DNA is TGTGCCAGCAGTGAAGCCACTTCTGGAAACACCATATATTTT. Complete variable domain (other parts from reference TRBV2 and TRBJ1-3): EPEVTQTPSHQVTQMGQEVILRCVPISNHLYFYWYRQILGQKVEFLVSFYNNEISEKSEIFDDQFSVERPDGSNFTLKIRSTKLEDSAMYFCASSEATSGNTIYFGEGSWLTVV.

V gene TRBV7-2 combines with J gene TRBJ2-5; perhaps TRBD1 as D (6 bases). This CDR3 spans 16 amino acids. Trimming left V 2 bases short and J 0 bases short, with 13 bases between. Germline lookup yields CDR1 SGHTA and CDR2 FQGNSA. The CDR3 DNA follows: TGTGCCAGCAGCTTAAGCCCGGGGACAAACCAAGAGACCCAGTACTTC. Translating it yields CASSLSPGTNQETQYF.

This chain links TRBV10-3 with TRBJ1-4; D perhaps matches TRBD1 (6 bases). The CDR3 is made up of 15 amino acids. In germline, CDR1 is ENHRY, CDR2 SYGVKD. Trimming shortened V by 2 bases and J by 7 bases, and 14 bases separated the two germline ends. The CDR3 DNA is TGTGCCATCAGTGAGCAAACAGGGTTACGTGAAAAACTGTTTTTT. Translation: CAISEQTGLREKLFF.

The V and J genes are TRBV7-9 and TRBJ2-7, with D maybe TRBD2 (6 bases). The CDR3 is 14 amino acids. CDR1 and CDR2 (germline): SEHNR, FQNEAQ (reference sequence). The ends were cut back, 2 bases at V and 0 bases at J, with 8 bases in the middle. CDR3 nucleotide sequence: TGTGCCAGCAGCTTAACGGGGGTCTCCTACGAGCAGTACTTC. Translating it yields CASSLTGVSYEQYF.

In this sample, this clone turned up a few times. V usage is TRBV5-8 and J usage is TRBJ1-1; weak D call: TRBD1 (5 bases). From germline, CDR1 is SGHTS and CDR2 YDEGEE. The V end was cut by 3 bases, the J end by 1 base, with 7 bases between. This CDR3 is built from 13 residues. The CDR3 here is CASSWGWNTEAFF. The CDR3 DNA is TGTGCCAGCAGCTGGGGGTGGAACACTGAAGCTTTCTTT. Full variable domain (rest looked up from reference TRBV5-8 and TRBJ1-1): EAGVTQSPTHLIKTRGQQATLRCSPISGHTSVYWYQQALGLGLQFLLWYDEGEERNRGNFPPRFSGRQFPNYSSELNVNALELEDSALYLCASSWGWNTEAFFGQGTRLTVV.

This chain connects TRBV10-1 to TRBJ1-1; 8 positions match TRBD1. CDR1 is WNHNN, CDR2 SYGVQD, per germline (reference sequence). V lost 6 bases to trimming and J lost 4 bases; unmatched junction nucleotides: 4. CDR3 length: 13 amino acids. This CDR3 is CASRADRATEAFF. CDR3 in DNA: TGCGCCAGCAGAGCGGACAGGGCCACTGAAGCTTTCTTT.

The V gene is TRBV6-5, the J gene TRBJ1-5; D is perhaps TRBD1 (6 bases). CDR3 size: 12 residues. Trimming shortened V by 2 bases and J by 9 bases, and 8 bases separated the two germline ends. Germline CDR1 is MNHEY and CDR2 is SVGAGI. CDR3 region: CASSYRGGPQHF. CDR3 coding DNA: TGTGCCAGCAGTTACCGAGGGGGGCCCCAGCATTTT.

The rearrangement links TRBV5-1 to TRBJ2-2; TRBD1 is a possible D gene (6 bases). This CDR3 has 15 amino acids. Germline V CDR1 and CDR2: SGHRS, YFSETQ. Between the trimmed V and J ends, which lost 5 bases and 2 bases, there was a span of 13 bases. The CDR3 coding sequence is TGCGCCAGCAGGACGACAGGAGATAACACCGGGGAGCTGTTTTTT. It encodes CASRTTGDNTGELFF.

In DNA, the CDR3 is TGCGCCAGCAGCTATCCACAGGGGGTGTCGTCGGCAGATACGCAGTATTTT. This translates into CASSYPQGVSSADTQYF. The rearrangement joins TRBV5-1 to TRBJ2-3; 8 bases map to TRBD1. CDR3 size: 17 residues. In germline, CDR1 is SGHRS, CDR2 YFSETQ. Unmatched junction bases numbered 13, after V lost 3 bases and J lost 4 bases.

DNA for the CDR3: TGTGCCAGCAGCCTTAGGGGAGACGACCCCTATGGCTACACCTTC. It is translated as CASSLRGDDPYGYTF. This chain joins TRBV11-2 and TRBJ1-2; tentative D call: TRBD1 (5 bases). Trimming took off 5 bases at V and 4 bases at J, with 17 bases between the two ends. The CDR3 has 15 residues. Germline lookup yields CDR1 SGHAT and CDR2 FQNNGV.

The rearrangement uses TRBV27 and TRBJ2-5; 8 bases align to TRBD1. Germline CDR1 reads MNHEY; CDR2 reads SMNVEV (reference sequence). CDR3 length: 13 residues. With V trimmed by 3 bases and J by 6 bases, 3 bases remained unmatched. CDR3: CASSLTGEQTQYF. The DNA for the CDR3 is TGTGCCAGCAGTTTGACAGGGGAGCAGACCCAGTACTTC.

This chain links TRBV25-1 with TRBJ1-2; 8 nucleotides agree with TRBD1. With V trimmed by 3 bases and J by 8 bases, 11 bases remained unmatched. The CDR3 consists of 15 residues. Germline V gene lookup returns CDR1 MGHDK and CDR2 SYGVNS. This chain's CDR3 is CASSDLDREEVGYTF. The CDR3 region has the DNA TGTGCCAGCAGTGATCTGGACAGGGAAGAAGTAGGCTACACCTTC.

The CDR3 region has the DNA TGTGCCAGCAGCTTAACGCCCCGGGAGACCCAGTACTTC. Translating it yields CASSLTPRETQYF. The rearrangement joins TRBV7-6 to TRBJ2-5; D gene uncertain. The V end was cut by 2 bases, the J end by 5 bases, with 9 bases between. This CDR3 is 13 amino acids long. Germline-derived CDR1 and CDR2 are SGHVS and FNYEAQ.

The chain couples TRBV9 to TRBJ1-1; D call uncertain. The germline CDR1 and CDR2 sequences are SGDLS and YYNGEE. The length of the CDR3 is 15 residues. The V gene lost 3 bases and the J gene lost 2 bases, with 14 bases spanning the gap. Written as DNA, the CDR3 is TGTGCCAGCAGCGCCCTCTGGGCTGTAAACACTGAAGCTTTCTTT. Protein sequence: CASSALWAVNTEAFF. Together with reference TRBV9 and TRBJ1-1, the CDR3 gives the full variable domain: DSGVTQTPKHLITATGQRVTLRCSPRSGDLSVYWYQQSLDQGLQFLIQYYNGEERAKGNILERFSAQQFPDLHSELNLSSLELGDSALYFCASSALWAVNTEAFFGQGTRLTVV.

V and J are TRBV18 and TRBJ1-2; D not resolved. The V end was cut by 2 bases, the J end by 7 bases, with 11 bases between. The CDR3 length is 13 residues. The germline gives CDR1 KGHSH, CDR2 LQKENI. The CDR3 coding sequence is TGTGCCAGCTCACCAGTGGAGCTGACTGGCTACACCTTC. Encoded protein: CASSPVELTGYTF.

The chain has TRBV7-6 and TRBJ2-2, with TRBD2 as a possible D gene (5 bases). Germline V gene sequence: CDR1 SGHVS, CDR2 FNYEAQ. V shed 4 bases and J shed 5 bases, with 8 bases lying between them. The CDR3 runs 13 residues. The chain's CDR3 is CASSYGETGELFF. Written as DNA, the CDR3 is TGTGCCAGCAGCTATGGGGAGACCGGGGAGCTGTTTTTT.